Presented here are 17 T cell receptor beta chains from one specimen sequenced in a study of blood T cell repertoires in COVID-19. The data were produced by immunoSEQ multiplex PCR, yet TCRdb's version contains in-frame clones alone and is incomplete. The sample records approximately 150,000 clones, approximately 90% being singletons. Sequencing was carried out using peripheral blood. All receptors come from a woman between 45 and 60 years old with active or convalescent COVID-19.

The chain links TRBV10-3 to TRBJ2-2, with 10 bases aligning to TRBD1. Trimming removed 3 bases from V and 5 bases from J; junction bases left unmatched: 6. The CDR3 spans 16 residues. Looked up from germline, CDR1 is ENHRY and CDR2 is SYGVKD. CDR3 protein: CAISEAGTGVTGELFF. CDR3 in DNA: TGTGCCATCAGTGAAGCCGGGACAGGGGTTACCGGGGAGCTGTTTTTT.

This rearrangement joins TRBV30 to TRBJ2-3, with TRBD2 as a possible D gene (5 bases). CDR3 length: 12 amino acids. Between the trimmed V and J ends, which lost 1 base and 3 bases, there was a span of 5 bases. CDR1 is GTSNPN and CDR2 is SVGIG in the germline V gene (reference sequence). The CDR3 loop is CAWSAGTDTQYF. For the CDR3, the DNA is TGTGCCTGGAGTGCGGGGACAGATACGCAGTATTTT. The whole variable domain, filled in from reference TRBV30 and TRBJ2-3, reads SQTIHQWPATLVQPVGSPLSLECTVEGTSNPNLYWYRQAAGRGLQLLFYSVGIGQISSEVPQNLSASRPQDRQFILSSKKLLLSDSGFYLCAWSAGTDTQYFGPGTRLTVL.

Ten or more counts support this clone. CDR3 region: CASSLSTGAGEQFF. The CDR3 region has the DNA TGCGCCAGCAGCTTGTCGACAGGGGCGGGTGAGCAGTTCTTC. This chain connects TRBV5-1 to TRBJ2-1, with TRBD1 identical over 8 bases. V shed 1 base and J 9 bases; nucleotides not matched to a gene: 6. The CDR3 consists of 14 residues. From germline, CDR1 is SGHRS and CDR2 YFSETQ.

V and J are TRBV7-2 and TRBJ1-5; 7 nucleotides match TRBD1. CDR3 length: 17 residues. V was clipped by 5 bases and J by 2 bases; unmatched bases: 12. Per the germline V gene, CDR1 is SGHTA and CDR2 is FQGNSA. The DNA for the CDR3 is TGTGCCAGCAGCGAACAAAAGACAGGGTTCGGCAATCAGCCCCAGCATTTT. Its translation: CASSEQKTGFGNQPQHF.

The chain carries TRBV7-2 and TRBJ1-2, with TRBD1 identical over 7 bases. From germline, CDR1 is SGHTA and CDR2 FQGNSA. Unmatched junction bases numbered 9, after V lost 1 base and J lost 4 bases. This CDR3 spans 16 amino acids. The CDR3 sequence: CASSLGPGQKIYGYTF. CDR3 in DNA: TGTGCCAGCAGCTTAGGTCCGGGACAGAAAATCTATGGCTACACCTTC.

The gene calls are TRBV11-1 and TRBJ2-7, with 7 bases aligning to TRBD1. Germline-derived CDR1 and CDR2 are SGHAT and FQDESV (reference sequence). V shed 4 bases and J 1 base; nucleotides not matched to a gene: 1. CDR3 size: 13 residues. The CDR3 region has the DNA TGTGCCAGCAGCTGGGGACAGTCCTACGAGCAGTACTTC. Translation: CASSWGQSYEQYF.

CDR3 region: CASSLAGTGREEKLFF. For the CDR3, the DNA is TGTGCCAGCAGCTTAGCGGGGACAGGGAGAGAAGAAAAACTGTTTTTT. The chain employs TRBV7-9 and TRBJ1-4, with 9 positions matching TRBD1. There are 16 residues in the CDR3. After removal of 0 bases from V and 8 bases from J, the junction contained 7 bases not matched to a gene. Per the germline V gene, CDR1 is SEHNR and CDR2 is FQNEAQ (reference sequence).

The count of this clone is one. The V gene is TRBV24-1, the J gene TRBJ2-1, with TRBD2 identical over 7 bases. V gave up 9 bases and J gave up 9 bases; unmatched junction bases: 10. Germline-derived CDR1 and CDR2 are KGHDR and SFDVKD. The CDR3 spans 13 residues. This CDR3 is CATQDPWGGEQFF. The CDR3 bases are TGTGCCACCCAGGACCCGTGGGGGGGTGAGCAGTTCTTC.

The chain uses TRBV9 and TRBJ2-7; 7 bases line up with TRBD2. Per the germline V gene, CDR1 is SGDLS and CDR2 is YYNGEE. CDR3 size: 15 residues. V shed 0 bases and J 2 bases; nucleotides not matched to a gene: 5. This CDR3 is CASSVAGEGPYEQYF. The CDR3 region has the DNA TGTGCCAGCAGCGTAGCGGGGGAGGGTCCCTACGAGCAGTACTTC.

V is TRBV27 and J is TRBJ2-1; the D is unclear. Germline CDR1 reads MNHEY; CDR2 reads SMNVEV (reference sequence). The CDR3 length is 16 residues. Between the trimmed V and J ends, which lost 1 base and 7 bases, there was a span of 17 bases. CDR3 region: CASSLWSEPRGNEQFF. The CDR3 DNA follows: TGTGCCAGCAGTTTATGGAGTGAGCCCCGTGGGAATGAGCAGTTCTTC.

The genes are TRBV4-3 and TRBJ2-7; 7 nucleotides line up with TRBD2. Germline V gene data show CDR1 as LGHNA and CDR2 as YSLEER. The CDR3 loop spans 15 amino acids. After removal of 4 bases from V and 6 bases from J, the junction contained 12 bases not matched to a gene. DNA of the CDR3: TGCGCCAGCAGCCTAGATAAGGCGGGAGTTGGCGAGCAGTACTTC. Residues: CASSLDKAGVGEQYF.

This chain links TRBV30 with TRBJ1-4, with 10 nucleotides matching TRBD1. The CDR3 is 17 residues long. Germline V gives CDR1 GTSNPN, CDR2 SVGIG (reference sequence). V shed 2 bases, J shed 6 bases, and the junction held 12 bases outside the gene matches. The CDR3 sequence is CAWSRTGTGTGDEKLFF. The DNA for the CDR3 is TGTGCCTGGAGTCGCACAGGTACCGGGACAGGGGATGAAAAACTGTTTTTT.

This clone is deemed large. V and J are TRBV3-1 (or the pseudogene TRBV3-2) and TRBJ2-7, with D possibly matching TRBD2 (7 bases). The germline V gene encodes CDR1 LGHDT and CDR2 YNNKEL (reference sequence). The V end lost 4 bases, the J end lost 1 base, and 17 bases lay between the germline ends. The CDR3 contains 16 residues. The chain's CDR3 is CASSPGGYLSSYEQYF. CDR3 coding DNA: TGTGCCAGCAGCCCGGGGGGCTACCTCTCTTCCTACGAGCAGTACTTC.

CDR3 region: CASSPRTSGIGETQYF. In DNA form, the CDR3 reads TGTGCCAGCAGCCCTCGGACTAGCGGGATTGGGGAGACCCAGTACTTC. The J gene is TRBJ2-5, the V gene TRBV6-2 or TRBV6-3; 12 bases line up with TRBD2. The CDR3 spans 16 residues. From germline, CDR1 is MNHEY and CDR2 SVGEGT. V lost 6 bases to trimming and J lost 5 bases; unmatched junction nucleotides: 10.

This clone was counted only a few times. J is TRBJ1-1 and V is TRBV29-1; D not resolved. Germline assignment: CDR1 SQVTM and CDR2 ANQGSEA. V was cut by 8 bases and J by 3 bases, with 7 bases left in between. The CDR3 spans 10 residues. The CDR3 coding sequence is TGCAGCCCATCCCACACTGAAGCTTTCTTT. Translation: CSPSHTEAFF. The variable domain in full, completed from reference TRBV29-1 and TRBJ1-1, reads SAVISQKPSRDICQRGTSLTIQCQVDSQVTMMFWYRQQPGQSLTLIATANQGSEATYESGFVIDKFPISRPNLTFSTLTVSNMSPEDSSIYLCSPSHTEAFFGQGTRLTVV.

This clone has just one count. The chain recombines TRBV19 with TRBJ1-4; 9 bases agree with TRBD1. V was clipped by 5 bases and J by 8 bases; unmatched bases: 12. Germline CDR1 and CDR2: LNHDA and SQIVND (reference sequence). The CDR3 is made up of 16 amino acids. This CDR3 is CASSLDRGGLLEKLFF. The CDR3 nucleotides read TGTGCCAGTAGTCTGGACAGGGGTGGTTTGTTGGAAAAACTGTTTTTT.

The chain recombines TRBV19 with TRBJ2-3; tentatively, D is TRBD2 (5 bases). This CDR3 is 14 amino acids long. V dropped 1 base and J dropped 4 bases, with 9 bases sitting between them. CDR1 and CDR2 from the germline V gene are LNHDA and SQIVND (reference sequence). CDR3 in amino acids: CASSIGRDSDTQYF. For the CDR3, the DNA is TGTGCCAGTAGTATAGGCCGGGATTCAGATACGCAGTATTTT.